The T cell receptor beta chain under discussion was sequenced for a study of T cell repertoires in cytomegalovirus infection. Study in general: Through public TCR beta signatures, both CMV infection and matching HLA type were indicated.

TCRdb processed the reads anew with MiXCR; each CDR3 protein has one entry. The table includes roughly 250,000 distinct CDR3 sequences, roughly an eighth detected once. With respect to this clonotype: The antigen is unknown.

CDR1 SNHLY and CDR2 FYNNEI come from the germline V gene. This CDR3 has 13 amino acids. The V end lost 2 bases, the J end lost 4 bases, and 8 bases lay between the germline ends. Study findings and constraints: Carriers of CMV and the relevant HLA type were discriminated by public TCR beta frequency. In two of eight donors, the top clonotype was HLA-C-restricted CMV-specific.

Material for sequencing was PBMCs. The receptor was derived from a human donor in good health (CMV status not recorded). Some clones in this sample may be carry-over from other donors' samples. The chain employs TRBV2 and TRBJ1-1; D not certain. This CDR3 is CASSEPRSTEAFF. CDR3 in DNA: TGTGCCAGCAGTGAACCCAGGAGCACTGAAGCTTTCTTT.